One sample yielded the 32 T cell receptor beta chains listed below, sequenced in a study of blood T cell repertoires in COVID-19. Repertoires were generated with immunoSEQ multiplex PCR, while TCRdb's copy carries only in-frame clones and drops some. This sample has some 330,000 clones, with roughly 86% found just once. Sequencing used PBMCs or T cells enriched from blood (not recorded which). These receptors came from a man aged 35-49 years in a cohort exposed to, infected with or recovered from COVID-19 (not recorded which).

Concerning this clone: A read error may produce the germline difference seen at one junction end. The chain combines TRBV5-5 with TRBJ2-1; TRBD2 matches at 8 bases. CDR1 and CDR2 from the germline V gene are SGHKS and YYEKEE (reference sequence). This CDR3 is built from 17 residues. The CDR3 loop reads CASNLGNTLAVYNEQFF. The CDR3 DNA reads as TGTGCCAGCAACTTGGGGAACACACTAGCGGTATACAATGAGCAGTTCTTC. The full variable domain, its missing parts supplied by reference TRBV5-5 and TRBJ2-1, is DAGVTQSPTHLIKTRGQQVTLRCSPISGHKSVSWYQQVLGQGPQFIFQYYEKEERGRGNFPDRFSARQFPNYSSELNVNALLLGDSALYLCASNLGNTLAVYNEQFFGPGTRLTVL.

V usage is TRBV6-5 and J usage is TRBJ2-7; 9 nucleotides line up with TRBD1. This CDR3 has 15 residues. Germline CDR1 and CDR2: MNHEY and SVGAGI. With V trimmed by 9 bases and J by 3 bases, 12 bases remained unmatched. The CDR3 reads CASLPRQGGYYEQYF. In DNA, the CDR3 is TGTGCCAGTCTTCCTAGACAGGGGGGATACTACGAGCAGTACTTC.

The chain combines TRBV7-2 with TRBJ2-6; tentatively, D is TRBD1 (5 bases). The length of the CDR3 is 17 residues. V was trimmed by 5 bases and J by 2 bases, leaving 16 bases between them. Germline CDR1 reads SGHTA; CDR2 reads FQGNSA. CDR3 loop: CASSVSRVGTGANVLTF. CDR3 sequence (DNA): TGTGCCAGCAGCGTGAGCAGGGTAGGAACTGGGGCCAACGTCCTGACTTTC. Using reference TRBV7-2 and TRBJ2-6 for the parts outside the CDR3, the full variable domain is GAGVSQSPSNKVTEKGKDVELRCDPISGHTALYWYRQSLGQGLEFLIYFQGNSAPDKSGLPSDRFSAERTGGSVSTLTIQRTQQEDSAVYLCASSVSRVGTGANVLTFGAGSRLTVL.

This chain links TRBV4-2 with TRBJ2-1, with a weak D call TRBD1 (6 bases). The CDR3 extends over 15 amino acids. V was cut by 3 bases and J by 8 bases, with 17 bases left in between. From germline, CDR1 is LGHNA and CDR2 YNFKEQ. The CDR3, as DNA: TGTGCCAGCAGCCAGCCAACCACACAGGGCTATGAGCAGTTCTTC. It yields the protein CASSQPTTQGYEQFF.

J is TRBJ1-5 and V is TRBV11-2, with 9 bases identical to TRBD1. The length of the CDR3 is 16 residues. V was pared by 5 bases and J by 4 bases, with 9 bases of the junction left unmatched. The germline gives CDR1 SGHAT, CDR2 FQNNGV. The CDR3 loop is CASSPKDRGGNQPQHF. CDR3 DNA sequence: TGTGCCAGCAGCCCCAAGGACAGGGGTGGGAATCAGCCCCAGCATTTT. Looking up the rest from reference TRBV11-2 and TRBJ1-5 gives the full variable domain: EAGVAQSPRYKIIEKRQSVAFWCNPISGHATLYWYQQILGQGPKLLIQFQNNGVVDDSQLPKDRFSAERLKGVDSTLKIQPAKLEDSAVYLCASSPKDRGGNQPQHFGDGTRLSIL.

The CDR3 is CASSSKYNEQFF. CDR3 DNA sequence: TGTGCCAGCAGCTCCAAATACAATGAGCAGTTCTTC. V and J are TRBV9 and TRBJ2-1; D gene unclear. V lost 4 bases, J lost 4 bases, and 6 bases lay in between. In germline, CDR1 is SGDLS, CDR2 YYNGEE. The CDR3 length is 12 residues.

The gene calls are TRBV12-1 and TRBJ2-5; the listed D gene, TRBD1, was not tested against the DNA. TRBV12-1 is given as a pseudogene. CDR3 size: 15 residues. Written as DNA, the CDR3 is TGTGCCAGCAGCTTCCGGACAGGGGAGAAGGAGACCCAGTACTTC. Protein product: CASSFRTGEKETQYF.

This clone was seen just once. The chain recombines TRBV5-1 with TRBJ2-1; the match to TRBD1 covers 7 bases. V dropped 4 bases and J dropped 2; count of bases not matched to a gene: 6. Looked up from germline, CDR1 is SGHRS and CDR2 is YFSETQ. The CDR3 extends over 15 amino acids. The CDR3 nucleotides read TGCGCCAGCAGCCAACGGACAGGAACCTACAATGAGCAGTTCTTC. Residues: CASSQRTGTYNEQFF.

This clone was seen only a few times. The chain joins TRBV2 to TRBJ1-6, with D possibly TRBD1 on 6 matching bases. This CDR3 region has 13 residues. V was pared by 11 bases and J by 4 bases, with 12 bases between. Germline assignment: CDR1 SNHLY and CDR2 FYNNEI. CDR3 loop: CAGSGQYNSPLHF. CDR3 DNA: TGTGCCGGATCCGGACAGTATAATTCACCCCTCCACTTT. The whole variable domain, filled in from reference TRBV2 and TRBJ1-6, reads EPEVTQTPSHQVTQMGQEVILRCVPISNHLYFYWYRQILGQKVEFLVSFYNNEISEKSEIFDDQFSVERPDGSNFTLKIRSTKLEDSAMYFCAGSGQYNSPLHFGNGTRLTVT.

V is TRBV27 and J is TRBJ2-3; no definite D call. The CDR3 covers 16 residues. Germline V lookup: CDR1 MNHEY, CDR2 SMNVEV (reference sequence). V was pared by 2 bases and J by 2 bases, with 14 bases between. The CDR3 DNA is TGTGCCAGCAGTTTACGGTTCGGCGGTAACACAGATACGCAGTATTTT. Encoded protein: CASSLRFGGNTDTQYF.

Points on this clone: In the same sample, other DNA sequences code for this CDR3. The chain carries TRBV6-5 and TRBJ1-5; TRBD1 is a possible D gene (5 bases). The CDR3 consists of 13 residues. V lost 2 bases and J 5 bases, leaving 7 bases between the germline ends. CDR1 MNHEY and CDR2 SVGAGI come from the germline V gene. Here the CDR3 reads CASSYGADQPQHF. CDR3 nucleotide sequence: TGTGCCAGCAGTTACGGGGCGGATCAGCCCCAGCATTTT.

This chain joins TRBV27 and TRBJ2-2, with D unresolved. Germline-derived CDR1 and CDR2 are MNHEY and SMNVEV (reference sequence). This CDR3 contains 15 residues. The V end lost 0 bases, the J end lost 5 bases, and 10 bases lay between the germline ends. The CDR3 coding sequence is TGTGCCAGCAGTTTATCCGGGTCAGTGACCGGGGAGCTGTTTTTT. This translates into CASSLSGSVTGELFF.

This chain connects TRBV18 to TRBJ1-5; D is possibly TRBD1 (6 bases). This CDR3 contains 15 residues. The germline gives CDR1 KGHSH, CDR2 LQKENI. The V gene lost 3 bases and the J gene lost 1 base, with 10 bases spanning the gap. Here the CDR3 reads CASSPTGFSNQPQHF. The CDR3 nucleotides are TGTGCCAGCTCACCCACAGGGTTCAGCAATCAGCCCCAGCATTTT.

The rearrangement joins TRBV15 to TRBJ2-5; D ambiguous. The CDR3 spans 16 residues. Germline lookup yields CDR1 LNHNV and CDR2 YYDKDF (reference sequence). The V end was cut by 1 base, the J end by 2 bases, with 14 bases between. Written as DNA, the CDR3 is TGTGCCACCAGCAGAGCCCAGGTGCCCAGACAAGAGACCCAGTACTTC. Its protein is CATSRAQVPRQETQYF.

V gene TRBV18 combines with J gene TRBJ2-7, with 7 bases identical to TRBD2. The germline V gene has CDR1 KGHSH and CDR2 LQKENI. This CDR3 is built from 13 residues. V shed 3 bases, J shed 3 bases, and the junction held 2 bases outside the gene matches. CDR3 sequence reads: CASSPGTNYEQYF. DNA of the CDR3: TGTGCCAGCTCACCCGGGACTAACTACGAGCAGTACTTC.

The chain has TRBV19 and TRBJ2-2, with D maybe TRBD1 (5 bases). The germline gives CDR1 LNHDA, CDR2 SQIVND (reference sequence). Deletions cut 4 bases from V and 4 bases from J, with 10 bases between. The CDR3 length is 14 residues. The CDR3 here is CASSTGSVTGELFF. DNA of the CDR3: TGTGCCAGTAGTACAGGGTCGGTCACCGGGGAGCTGTTTTTT.

V usage is TRBV27 and J usage is TRBJ1-2; 12 nucleotides agree with TRBD1. The CDR3 totals 15 residues. The trim removed 8 bases at V and 6 bases at J, leaving 10 bases unmatched. Germline V gives CDR1 MNHEY, CDR2 SMNVEV (reference sequence). The CDR3 sequence: CASRDRGLGGNGYTF. CDR3 bases: TGTGCCAGCCGGGACAGGGGGCTCGGTGGAAATGGCTACACCTTC.

The CDR3 DNA reads TGCGCCAGCAGCTCCGCCGTAGCAGCCAGCACAGATACGCAGTATTTT. This encodes CASSSAVAASTDTQYF. This chain joins TRBV5-1 and TRBJ2-3; D not certain. Germline-derived CDR1 and CDR2 are SGHRS and YFSETQ. Deletions cut 3 bases from V and 0 bases from J, with 14 bases between. The CDR3 is made up of 16 amino acids. Filled out from reference TRBV5-1 and TRBJ2-3, the complete variable domain reads KAGVTQTPRYLIKTRGQQVTLSCSPISGHRSVSWYQQTPGQGLQFLFEYFSETQRNKGNFPGRFSGRQFSNSRSEMNVSTLELGDSALYLCASSSAVAASTDTQYFGPGTRLTVL.

This clone was observed a single time. V usage is TRBV7-9 and J usage is TRBJ1-5, with D perhaps matching TRBD1 (6 bases). Per germline, CDR1 SEHNR and CDR2 FQNEAQ (reference sequence). The CDR3 totals 13 residues. The V gene lost 2 bases and the J gene lost 6 bases, with 8 bases spanning the gap. CDR3 residues: CASSLQGRQPQHF. CDR3 nucleotides: TGTGCCAGCAGCTTACAGGGGCGTCAGCCCCAGCATTTT.

J is TRBJ2-2 and V is TRBV19, with a weak D call TRBD1 (5 bases). V lost 0 bases and J lost 2, with 13 bases in between. Germline V gene data show CDR1 as LNHDA and CDR2 as SQIVND (reference sequence). This CDR3 has 17 amino acids. In DNA form, the CDR3 reads TGTGCCAGTAGTATAGATGTTTCCAGGGCCAACACCGGGGAGCTGTTTTTT. This translates into CASSIDVSRANTGELFF.

The chain carries TRBV27 and TRBJ2-3, with D tentatively TRBD1 (5 bases). CDR1 and CDR2 (germline): MNHEY, SMNVEV (reference sequence). CDR3 length: 13 amino acids. Trimming pared 7 bases from V and 2 bases from J, leaving 10 bases between. Here the CDR3 reads CASKGRATDTQYF. The CDR3 DNA sequence: TGTGCCAGCAAGGGCAGGGCCACAGATACGCAGTATTTT.

This clone has a single count. The chain uses TRBV5-8 and TRBJ2-3; 9 bases agree with TRBD2. Germline lookup yields CDR1 SGHTS and CDR2 YDEGEE. CDR3 length: 15 amino acids. V lost 1 base and J lost 3; bases outside the gene matches: 3. This CDR3 reads CASSLRLAGTDTQYF. The CDR3 bases are TGTGCCAGCAGCTTGAGGCTAGCGGGAACAGATACGCAGTATTTT.

This clone has just a few counts. This chain connects TRBV12-3 or TRBV12-4 to TRBJ1-2; 7 bases are shared with TRBD1. This CDR3 is built from 13 residues. J was trimmed by 6 bases and V by 5 bases; bases with no gene match: 6. Here the CDR3 reads CASSRVDRDGYTF. The CDR3 DNA sequence: TGTGCCAGCAGTCGAGTAGACAGGGATGGCTACACCTTC.

This clone was recorded once. The CDR3 protein is CASSPFDRPQGTEAFF. As DNA, the CDR3 is TGTGCCAGCTCACCGTTTGACAGGCCTCAGGGCACTGAAGCTTTCTTT. The chain couples TRBV18 to TRBJ1-1; TRBD1 might be the D (6 bases). From germline, CDR1 is KGHSH and CDR2 LQKENI. CDR3 length: 16 residues. Trimming removed 3 bases from V and 4 bases from J, with 18 bases in between.

The V and J genes are TRBV5-1 and TRBJ2-7; perhaps TRBD1 as D (5 bases). Trimming pared 4 bases from V and 2 bases from J, leaving 10 bases between. The germline V gene encodes CDR1 SGHRS and CDR2 YFSETQ. The CDR3 is 13 residues long. The CDR3 here is CASSQDRTYEQYF. The CDR3 DNA sequence: TGCGCCAGCAGCCAAGACAGAACCTACGAGCAGTACTTC.

The V gene is TRBV3-1 (or the pseudogene TRBV3-2), the J gene TRBJ1-2, with 10 bases fitting TRBD1. The junction had 5 bases not matched to a gene; V was cut back by 6 bases and J by 4 bases. Germline values: CDR1 LGHDT, CDR2 YNNKEL (reference sequence). The CDR3 contains 14 residues. DNA of the CDR3: TGTGCCAGCAGAGACAGGGGGCAAGGCTATGGCTACACCTTC. Encoded protein: CASRDRGQGYGYTF.

The genes are TRBV11-2 and TRBJ2-7; 11 nucleotides align to TRBD1. The germline gives CDR1 SGHAT, CDR2 FQNNGV. The CDR3 is 15 residues long. Unmatched junction bases numbered 5, after V lost 4 bases and J lost 3 bases. The CDR3 sequence: CASSSGQGASYEQYF. In nucleotides, the CDR3 is TGTGCCAGCAGCTCCGGACAGGGGGCTAGCTACGAGCAGTACTTC.

The chain links TRBV14 to TRBJ1-6; 8 bases line up with TRBD1. Per the germline V gene, CDR1 is SGHDN and CDR2 is FVKESK. J was trimmed by 9 bases and V by 0 bases; bases with no gene match: 10. There are 17 residues in the CDR3. CDR3 bases: TGTGCCAGCAGCCAAGACTCGCGGACAGGGCGGTTTTCACCCCTCCACTTT. Its translation: CASSQDSRTGRFSPLHF.

Remarks on this clone: The identical CDR3 is also encoded by other nucleotide sequences in the sample. This chain connects TRBV3-1 (or the pseudogene TRBV3-2) to TRBJ2-7, with D maybe TRBD2 (6 bases). This CDR3 region has 13 residues. Germline-derived CDR1 and CDR2 are LGHDT and YNNKEL (reference sequence). Trimming left V 0 bases short and J 5 bases short, with 8 bases between. CDR3 amino acids: CASSQDAGNEQYF. CDR3 bases: TGTGCCAGCAGCCAAGATGCGGGGAACGAGCAGTACTTC.

The V and J genes are TRBV7-8 and TRBJ1-3; D is undetermined. Germline assignment: CDR1 SGHVS and CDR2 FQNEAQ. V was pared by 5 bases and J by 3 bases, with 8 bases between. CDR3 length: 13 residues. The CDR3 loop is CASSDMIGNTIYF. As DNA, the CDR3 is TGTGCCAGCAGCGACATGATTGGAAACACCATATATTTT. The full variable domain, with the rest looked up from reference TRBV7-8 and TRBJ1-3, is GAGVSQSPRYKVAKRGQDVALRCDPISGHVSLFWYQQALGQGPEFLTYFQNEAQLDKSGLPSDRFFAERPEGSVSTLKIQRTQQEDSAVYLCASSDMIGNTIYFGEGSWLTVV.

V usage is TRBV19 and J usage is TRBJ2-3, with 7 bases lining up with TRBD2. The germline V gene encodes CDR1 LNHDA and CDR2 SQIVND (reference sequence). CDR3 size: 13 residues. The trim removed 7 bases at V and 3 bases at J, leaving 4 bases unmatched. The CDR3 sequence: CASKASGTDTQYF. As DNA, the CDR3 is TGTGCCAGTAAAGCTAGCGGAACAGATACGCAGTATTTT.

The J gene is TRBJ1-6, the V gene TRBV6-2 or TRBV6-3; possibly TRBD1 for D (6 bases). Germline V lookup: CDR1 MNHEY, CDR2 SVGEGT. The CDR3 runs to 13 residues. Trimming pared 6 bases from V and 10 bases from J, leaving 13 bases between. CDR3 sequence: CASSPHQGSPLHF. The CDR3, as DNA: TGTGCCAGCAGCCCCCACCAGGGGTCACCCCTCCACTTT.